The clone carrying this TCR beta chain was observed many times. Its target is unknown. CDR3 size: 17 residues. Germline V gene sequence: CDR1 LGHNA, CDR2 YNFKEQ. V shed 5 bases and J 8 bases; nucleotides not matched to a gene: 11. Molecular barcoding with unique molecular identifiers was used for the TCRbeta library. TCRdb called the PCR reads again in MiXCR, with one record for every CDR3 protein. The sample has 280,000 or so distinct CDR3 sequences; about 9.9% are singletons. The sample belongs to a study of T-cell reconstitution after alpha-beta-depleted transplantation in children. General study findings and limits: The authors attributed T-cell counts and diversity one year after transplant mostly to newly produced T cells. After transplant, at about two months, alpha-beta T cells were reportedly derived from several hundred expanded graft clones.

Sequences were derived from peripheral blood, sampled 180 days after TCRalphabeta/CD19-depleted stem cell transplant. The source is a male patient between 2 and 10 years old who had a stem cell transplant for chronic granulomatous disease, so the T cells may come from the graft donor. The V and J genes are TRBV4-2 and TRBJ2-1; 14 bases match TRBD2. This chain's CDR3 is CASSGRRLAGGPDEQFF. CDR3 DNA sequence: TGTGCCAGCAGCGGCCGACGACTAGCGGGGGGGCCCGATGAGCAGTTCTTC.